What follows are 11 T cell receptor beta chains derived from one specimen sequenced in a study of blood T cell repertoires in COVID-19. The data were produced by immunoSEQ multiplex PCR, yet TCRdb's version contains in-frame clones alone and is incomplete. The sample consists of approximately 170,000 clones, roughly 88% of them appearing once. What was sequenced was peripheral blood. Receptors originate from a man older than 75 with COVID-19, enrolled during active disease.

The CDR3 sequence is CASSLGASRLAETQYF. In nucleotides, the CDR3 is TGTGCCAGCAGTTTAGGGGCTTCCCGACTAGCTGAGACCCAGTACTTC. The J gene is TRBJ2-5, the V gene TRBV27; the match to TRBD2 covers 7 bases. The length of the CDR3 is 16 residues. Trimming cost V 2 bases and J 5 bases; bases outside gene matches: 11. Germline-derived CDR1 and CDR2 are MNHEY and SMNVEV (reference sequence).

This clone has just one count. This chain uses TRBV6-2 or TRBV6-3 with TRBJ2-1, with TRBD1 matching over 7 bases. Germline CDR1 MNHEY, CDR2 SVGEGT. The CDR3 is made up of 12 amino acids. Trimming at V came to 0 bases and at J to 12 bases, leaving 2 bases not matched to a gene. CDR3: CASSYSQGSQFF. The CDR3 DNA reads TGTGCCAGCAGTTACTCACAGGGGTCGCAGTTCTTC.

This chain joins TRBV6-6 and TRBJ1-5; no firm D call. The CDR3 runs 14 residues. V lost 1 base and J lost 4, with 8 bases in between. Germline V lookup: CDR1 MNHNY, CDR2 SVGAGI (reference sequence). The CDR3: CASSYYGGNQPQHF. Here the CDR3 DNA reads TGTGCCAGCAGTTACTATGGAGGAAATCAGCCCCAGCATTTT.

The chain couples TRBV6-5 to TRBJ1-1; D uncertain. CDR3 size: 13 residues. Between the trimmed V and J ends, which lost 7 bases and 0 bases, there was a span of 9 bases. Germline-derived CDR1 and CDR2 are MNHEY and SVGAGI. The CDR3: CASTDTLNTEAFF. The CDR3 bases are TGTGCCAGCACCGACACACTGAACACTGAAGCTTTCTTT.

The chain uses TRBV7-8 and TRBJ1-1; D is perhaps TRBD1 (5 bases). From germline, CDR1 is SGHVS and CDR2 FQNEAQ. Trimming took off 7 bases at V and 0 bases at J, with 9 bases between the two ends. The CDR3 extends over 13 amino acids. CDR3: CASTQGMNTEAFF. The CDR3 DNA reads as TGTGCCAGCACGCAGGGTATGAACACTGAAGCTTTCTTT.

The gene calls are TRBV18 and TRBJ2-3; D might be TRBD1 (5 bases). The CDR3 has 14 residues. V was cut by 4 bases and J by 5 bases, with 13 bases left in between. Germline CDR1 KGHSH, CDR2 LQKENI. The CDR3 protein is CASSLGQPGDTQYF. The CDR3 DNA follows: TGTGCCAGCTCACTTGGACAACCGGGAGATACGCAGTATTTT.

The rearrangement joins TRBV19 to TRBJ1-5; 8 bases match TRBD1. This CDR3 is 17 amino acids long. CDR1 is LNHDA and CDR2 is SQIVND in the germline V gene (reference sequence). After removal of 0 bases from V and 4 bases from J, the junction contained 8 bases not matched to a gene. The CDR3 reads CASSIDLRGQGNQPQHF. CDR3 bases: TGTGCCAGTAGTATAGACCTACGAGGACAGGGTAATCAGCCCCAGCATTTT.

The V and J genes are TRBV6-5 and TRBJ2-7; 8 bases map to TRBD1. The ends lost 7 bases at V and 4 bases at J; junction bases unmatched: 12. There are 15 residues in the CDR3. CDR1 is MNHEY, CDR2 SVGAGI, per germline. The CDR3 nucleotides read TGTGCCAGCACTTTCCGACAGGGGAAAACTTACGAGCAGTACTTC. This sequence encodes CASTFRQGKTYEQYF.

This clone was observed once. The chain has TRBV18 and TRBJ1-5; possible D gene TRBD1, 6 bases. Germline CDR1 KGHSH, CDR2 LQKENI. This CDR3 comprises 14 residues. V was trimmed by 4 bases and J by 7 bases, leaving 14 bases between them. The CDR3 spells CASSLTAGEQPQHF. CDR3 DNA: TGTGCCAGCTCACTCACCGCAGGGGAACAGCCCCAGCATTTT.

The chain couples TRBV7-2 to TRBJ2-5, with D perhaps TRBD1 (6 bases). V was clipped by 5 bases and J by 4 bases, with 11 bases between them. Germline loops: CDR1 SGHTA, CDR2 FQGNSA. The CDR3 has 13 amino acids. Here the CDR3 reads CASSPVGAETQYF. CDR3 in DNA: TGTGCCAGCAGCCCCGTGGGGGCAGAGACCCAGTACTTC.

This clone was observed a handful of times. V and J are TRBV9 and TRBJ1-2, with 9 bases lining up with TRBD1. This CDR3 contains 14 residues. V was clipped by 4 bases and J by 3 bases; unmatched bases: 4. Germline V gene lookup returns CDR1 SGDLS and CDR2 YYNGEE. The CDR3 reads CASSYRQGDYGYTF. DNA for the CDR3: TGTGCCAGCAGCTACCGACAGGGGGACTATGGCTACACCTTC.